This T cell receptor (beta chain) was recovered during a study of blood T cell repertoires in COVID-19. For the study at large: Some COVID-19 samples were acute and others convalescent; all came from the United States, Italy and Spain.

Libraries were prepared by immunoSEQ multiplex PCR; TCRdb keeps only in-frame clonotypes and omits some of them. The sample consists of under 250,000 clones, about 76% of them appearing once. CDR1 and CDR2 from the germline V gene are SGHTA and FQGNSA. The CDR3 is 17 amino acids. V dropped 5 bases and J dropped 7; count of bases not matched to a gene: 10. The specimen sequenced was PBMCs or T cells enriched from blood (not recorded which). V gene TRBV7-2 combines with J gene TRBJ2-2, with TRBD2 matching over 13 bases. The TCR sequence derives from a woman in her fifties or sixties with acute COVID-19. The DNA for the CDR3 is TGTGCCAGCAGCGGTGGGACTAGCGGGATAGGCGGCGGGGAGCTGTTTTTT. As protein: CASSGGTSGIGGGELFF. The full variable domain, rest sourced from reference TRBV7-2 and TRBJ2-2, is GAGVSQSPSNKVTEKGKDVELRCDPISGHTALYWYRQSLGQGLEFLIYFQGNSAPDKSGLPSDRFSAERTGGSVSTLTIQRTQQEDSAVYLCASSGGTSGIGGGELFFGEGSRLTVL.